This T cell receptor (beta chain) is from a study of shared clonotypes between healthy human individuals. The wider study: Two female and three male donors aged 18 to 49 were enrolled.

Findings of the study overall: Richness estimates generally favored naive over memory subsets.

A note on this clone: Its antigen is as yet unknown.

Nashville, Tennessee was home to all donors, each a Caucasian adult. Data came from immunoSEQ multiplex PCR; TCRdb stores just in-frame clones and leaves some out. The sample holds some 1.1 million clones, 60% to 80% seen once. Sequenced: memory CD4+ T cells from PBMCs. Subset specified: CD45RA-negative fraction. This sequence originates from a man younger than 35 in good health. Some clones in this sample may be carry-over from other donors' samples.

The CDR3 sequence is CASTTEGRGLGKTQYF. In DNA, the CDR3 is TGTGCCAGCACCACGGAGGGCAGGGGGCTTGGAAAGACCCAGTACTTC. The chain recombines TRBV28 with TRBJ2-5; 8 bases agree with TRBD1. Trimming took 7 bases from V and 6 from J; bases not matched to a gene: 16. The CDR3 has 16 amino acids. Germline assignment: CDR1 MDHEN and CDR2 SYDVKM.